This TCR beta chain was recorded in a study of human CD8 memory T cell subsets. Study-level points and caveats: Stem-like memory and precursor exhausted T cells, unlike effector memory cells, were similarly highly diverse.

The CDR3 is 15 amino acids. Germline CDR1 and CDR2: DFQATT and SNEGSKA (reference sequence). Total CD8+ T cells were enriched by a separation that was negative and magnetic. The RNA's source was duplicate vials of more than 130,000 sorted CD8+ T cells per subset. Of note for this clonotype: Its antigen is as yet unknown.

Researchers made TCR beta libraries via UMI-labeled 5' RACE. TCRdb re-called the 5' RACE reads; one entry per CDR3 protein, DNA not given. The sample spans thousands of distinct CDR3 sequences; the ten largest clones claim roughly a quarter. The specimen was CD8+ T cells from PBMCs. The chain combines TRBV20-1 with TRBJ2-2; the D call from TCRdb, TRBD1, cannot be confirmed without DNA. This TCR was recovered from a human donor in good health. CDR3: CSASINRDSTGELFF.